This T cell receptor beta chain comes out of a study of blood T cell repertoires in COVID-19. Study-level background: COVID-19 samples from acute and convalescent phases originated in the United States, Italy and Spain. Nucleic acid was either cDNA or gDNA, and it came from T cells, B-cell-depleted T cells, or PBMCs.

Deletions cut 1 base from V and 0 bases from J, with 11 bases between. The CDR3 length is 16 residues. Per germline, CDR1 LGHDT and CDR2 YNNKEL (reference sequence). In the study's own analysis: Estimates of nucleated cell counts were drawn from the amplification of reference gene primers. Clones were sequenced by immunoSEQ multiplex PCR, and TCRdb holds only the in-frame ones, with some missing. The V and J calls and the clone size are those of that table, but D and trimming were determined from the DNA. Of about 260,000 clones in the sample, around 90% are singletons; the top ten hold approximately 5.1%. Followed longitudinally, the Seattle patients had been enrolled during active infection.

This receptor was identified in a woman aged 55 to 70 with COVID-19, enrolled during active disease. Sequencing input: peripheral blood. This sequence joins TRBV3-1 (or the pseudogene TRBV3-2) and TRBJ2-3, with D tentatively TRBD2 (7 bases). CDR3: CASSQGGGTSTDTQYF. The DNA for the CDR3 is TGTGCCAGCAGCCAAGGGGGGGGCACTAGCACAGATACGCAGTATTTT.